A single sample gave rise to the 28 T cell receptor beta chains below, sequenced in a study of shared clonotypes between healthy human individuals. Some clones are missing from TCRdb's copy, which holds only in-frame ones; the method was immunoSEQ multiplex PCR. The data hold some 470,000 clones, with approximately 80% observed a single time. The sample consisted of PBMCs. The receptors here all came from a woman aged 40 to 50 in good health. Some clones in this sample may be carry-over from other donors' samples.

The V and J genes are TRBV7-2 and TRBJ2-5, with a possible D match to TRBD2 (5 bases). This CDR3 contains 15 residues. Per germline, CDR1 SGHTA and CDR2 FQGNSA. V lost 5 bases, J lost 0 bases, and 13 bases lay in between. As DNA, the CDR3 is TGTGCCAGCAGCCCCTGGGGAGTTTACCAAGAGACCCAGTACTTC. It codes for CASSPWGVYQETQYF.

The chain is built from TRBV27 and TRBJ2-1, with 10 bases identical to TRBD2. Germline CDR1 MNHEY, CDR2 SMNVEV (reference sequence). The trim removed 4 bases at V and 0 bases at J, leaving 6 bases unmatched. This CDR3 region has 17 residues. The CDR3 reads CASSSDTSGTSYNEQFF. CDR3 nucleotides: TGTGCCAGCAGTTCCGACACTAGCGGGACCTCCTACAATGAGCAGTTCTTC.

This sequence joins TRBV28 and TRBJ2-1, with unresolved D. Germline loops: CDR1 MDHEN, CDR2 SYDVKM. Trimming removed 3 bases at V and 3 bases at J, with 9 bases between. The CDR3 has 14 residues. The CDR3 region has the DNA TGTGCCAGCAGTTTTAGTTTAGACTACAATGAGCAGTTCTTC. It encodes CASSFSLDYNEQFF.

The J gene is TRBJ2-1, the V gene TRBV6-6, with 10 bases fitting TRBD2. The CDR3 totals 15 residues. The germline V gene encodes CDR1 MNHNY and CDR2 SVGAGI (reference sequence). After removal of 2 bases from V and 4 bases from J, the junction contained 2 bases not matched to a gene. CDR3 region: CASSYPGLAYNEQFF. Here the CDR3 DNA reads TGTGCCAGCAGTTACCCGGGACTAGCGTACAATGAGCAGTTCTTC.

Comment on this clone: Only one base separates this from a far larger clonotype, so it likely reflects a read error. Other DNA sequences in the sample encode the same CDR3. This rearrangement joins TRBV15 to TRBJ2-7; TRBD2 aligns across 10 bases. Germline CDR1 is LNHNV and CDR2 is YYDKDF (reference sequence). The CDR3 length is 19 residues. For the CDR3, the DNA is TGCGCCACCAGCAGAGCCCCGACTAGCGGGCCTATCCGCTCCTACGAGCAGTACTTC. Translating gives CATSRAPTSGPIRSYEQYF.

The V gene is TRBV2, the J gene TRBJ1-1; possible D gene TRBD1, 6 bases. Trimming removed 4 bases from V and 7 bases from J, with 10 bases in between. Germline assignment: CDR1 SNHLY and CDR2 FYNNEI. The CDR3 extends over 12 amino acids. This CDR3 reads CASSVDSLEAFF. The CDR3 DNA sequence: TGTGCCAGCAGTGTGGACAGCCTTGAAGCTTTCTTT.

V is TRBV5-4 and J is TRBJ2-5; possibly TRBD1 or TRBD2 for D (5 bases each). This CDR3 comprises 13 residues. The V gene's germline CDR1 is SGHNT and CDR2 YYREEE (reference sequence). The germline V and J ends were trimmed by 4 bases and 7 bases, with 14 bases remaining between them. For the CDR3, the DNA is TGTGCCAGCAGCACCGAGGGGCTTAGGACCCAGTACTTC. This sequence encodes CASSTEGLRTQYF.

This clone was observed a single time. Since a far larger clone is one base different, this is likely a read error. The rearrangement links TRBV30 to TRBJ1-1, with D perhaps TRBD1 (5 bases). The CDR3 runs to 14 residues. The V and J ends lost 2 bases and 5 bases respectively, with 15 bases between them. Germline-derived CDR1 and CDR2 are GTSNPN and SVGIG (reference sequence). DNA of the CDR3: TGTGCCTGGAGTTCGGGAGACCAGGGTACTGAAGCTTTCTTT. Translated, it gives CAWSSGDQGTEAFF.

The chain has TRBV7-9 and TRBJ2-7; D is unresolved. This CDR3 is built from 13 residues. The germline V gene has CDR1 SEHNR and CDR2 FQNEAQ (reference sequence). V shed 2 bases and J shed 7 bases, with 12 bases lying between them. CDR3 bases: TGTGCCAGCAGCTTAAGTTATGGGGTTGAGCAGTACTTC. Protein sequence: CASSLSYGVEQYF.

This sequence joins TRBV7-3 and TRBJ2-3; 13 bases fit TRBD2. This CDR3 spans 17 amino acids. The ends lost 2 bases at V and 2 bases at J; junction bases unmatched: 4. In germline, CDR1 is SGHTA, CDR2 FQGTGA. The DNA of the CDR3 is TGTGCCAGCAGCTTAGCGGGACTAGCGGGATACACAGATACGCAGTATTTT. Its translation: CASSLAGLAGYTDTQYF.

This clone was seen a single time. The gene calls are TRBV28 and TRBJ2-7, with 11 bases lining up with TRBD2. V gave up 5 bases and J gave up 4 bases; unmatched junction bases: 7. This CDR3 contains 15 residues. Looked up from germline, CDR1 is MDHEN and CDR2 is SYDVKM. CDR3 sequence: CASSPPSGRTYEQYF. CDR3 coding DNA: TGTGCCAGCAGTCCACCTAGCGGGAGGACGTACGAGCAGTACTTC.

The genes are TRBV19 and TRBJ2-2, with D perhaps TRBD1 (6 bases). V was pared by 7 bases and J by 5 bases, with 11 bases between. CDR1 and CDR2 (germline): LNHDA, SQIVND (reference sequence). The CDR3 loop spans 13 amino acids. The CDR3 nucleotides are TGTGCCAGTACCTCTCAGGGGACCGGGGAGCTGTTTTTT. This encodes CASTSQGTGELFF.

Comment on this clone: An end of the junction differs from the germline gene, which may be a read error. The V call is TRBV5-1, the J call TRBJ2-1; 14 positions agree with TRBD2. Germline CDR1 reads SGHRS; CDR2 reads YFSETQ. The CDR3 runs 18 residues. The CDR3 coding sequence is TGCGCCAGCAGTTTGGGACTAGCGGGAGAGGAGGGATACAATGAGCAGTTCTTC. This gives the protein CASSLGLAGEEGYNEQFF.

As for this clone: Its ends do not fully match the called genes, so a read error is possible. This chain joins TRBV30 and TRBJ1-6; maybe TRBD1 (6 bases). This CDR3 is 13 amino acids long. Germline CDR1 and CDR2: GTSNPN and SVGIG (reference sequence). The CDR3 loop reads CAWSSGVRSPFHF. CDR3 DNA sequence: TGTGCCTGGAGTTCAGGGGTGCGTTCACCCTTCCACTTT.

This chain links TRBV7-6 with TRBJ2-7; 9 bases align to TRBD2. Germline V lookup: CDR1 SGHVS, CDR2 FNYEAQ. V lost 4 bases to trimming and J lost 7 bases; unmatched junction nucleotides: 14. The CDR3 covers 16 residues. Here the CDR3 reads CASSWFGGRGSREQYF. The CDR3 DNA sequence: TGTGCCAGCAGCTGGTTTGGCGGGAGGGGTTCGCGGGAGCAGTACTTC.

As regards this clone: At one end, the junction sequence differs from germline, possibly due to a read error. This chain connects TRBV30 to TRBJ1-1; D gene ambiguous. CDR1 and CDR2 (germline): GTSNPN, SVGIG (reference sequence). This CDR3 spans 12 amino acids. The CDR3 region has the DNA TGTGCCTGGGGACGGGTGAACACTGAAGTTTTCTTT. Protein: CAWGRVNTEVFF.

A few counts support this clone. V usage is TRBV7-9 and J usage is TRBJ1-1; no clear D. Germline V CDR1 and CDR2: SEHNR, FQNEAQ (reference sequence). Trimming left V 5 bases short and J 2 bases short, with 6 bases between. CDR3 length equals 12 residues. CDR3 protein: CASSQANTEAFF. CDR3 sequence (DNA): TGTGCCAGCAGCCAAGCAAACACTGAAGCTTTCTTT.

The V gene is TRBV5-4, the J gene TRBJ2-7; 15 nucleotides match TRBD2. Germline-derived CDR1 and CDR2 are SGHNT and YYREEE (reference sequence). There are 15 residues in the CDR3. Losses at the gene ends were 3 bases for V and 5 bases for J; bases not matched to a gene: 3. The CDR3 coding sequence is TGTGCCAGCAGCTCCGGGACTAGCGGGAGGAACGAGCAGTACTTC. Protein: CASSSGTSGRNEQYF.

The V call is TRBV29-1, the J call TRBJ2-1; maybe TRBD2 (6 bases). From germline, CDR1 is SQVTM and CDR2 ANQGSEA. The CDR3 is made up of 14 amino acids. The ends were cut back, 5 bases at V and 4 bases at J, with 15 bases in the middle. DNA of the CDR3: TGCAGCGTTCTGCGACTAGGCCTTTACAATGAGCAGTTCTTC. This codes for CSVLRLGLYNEQFF.

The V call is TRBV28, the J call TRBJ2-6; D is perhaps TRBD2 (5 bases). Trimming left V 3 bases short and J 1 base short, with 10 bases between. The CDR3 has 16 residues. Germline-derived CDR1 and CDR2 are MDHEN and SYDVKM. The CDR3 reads CASSFPGNSGANVLTF. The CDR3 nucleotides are TGTGCCAGCAGTTTTCCGGGGAATTCTGGGGCCAACGTCCTGACTTTC.

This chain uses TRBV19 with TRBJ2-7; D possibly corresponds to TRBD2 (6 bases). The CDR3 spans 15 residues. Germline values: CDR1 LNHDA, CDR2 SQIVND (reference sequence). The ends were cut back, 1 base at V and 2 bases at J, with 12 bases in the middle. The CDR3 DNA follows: TGTGCCAGTAGTATAGTCGGGGGACTGACCTACGAGCAGTACTTC. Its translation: CASSIVGGLTYEQYF.

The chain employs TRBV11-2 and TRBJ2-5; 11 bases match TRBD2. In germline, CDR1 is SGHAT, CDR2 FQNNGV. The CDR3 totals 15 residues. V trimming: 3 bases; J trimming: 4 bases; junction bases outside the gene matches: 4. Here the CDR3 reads CASSFNSGRGETQYF. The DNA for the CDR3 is TGTGCCAGCAGCTTCAATAGCGGGAGGGGAGAGACCCAGTACTTC.

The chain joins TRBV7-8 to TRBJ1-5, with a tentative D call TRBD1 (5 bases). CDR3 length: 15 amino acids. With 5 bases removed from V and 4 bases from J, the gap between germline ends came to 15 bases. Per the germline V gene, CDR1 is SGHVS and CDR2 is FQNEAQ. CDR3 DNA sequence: TGTGCCAGCAGCCCCCGGAGGGAGGGGAATCAGCCCCAGCATTTT. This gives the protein CASSPRREGNQPQHF.

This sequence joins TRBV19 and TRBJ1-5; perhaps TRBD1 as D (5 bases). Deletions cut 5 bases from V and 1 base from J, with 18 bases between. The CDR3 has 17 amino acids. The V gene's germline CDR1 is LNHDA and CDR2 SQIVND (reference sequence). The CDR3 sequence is CASSRIHRDGSNQPQHF. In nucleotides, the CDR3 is TGTGCCAGTAGTCGCATCCACCGGGACGGCAGCAATCAGCCCCAGCATTTT.

CDR3 nucleotide sequence: TGTGCCAGCAGTCGAGAAGAGCGGGCGTACAATGAGCAGTTCTTC. It codes for CASSREERAYNEQFF. The rearrangement links TRBV6-1 to TRBJ2-1, with D possibly matching TRBD2 (6 bases). The CDR3 spans 15 residues. Trimming stripped 5 bases from V and 4 bases from J, with 15 bases between. CDR1 and CDR2 from the germline V gene are MNHNS and SASEGT.

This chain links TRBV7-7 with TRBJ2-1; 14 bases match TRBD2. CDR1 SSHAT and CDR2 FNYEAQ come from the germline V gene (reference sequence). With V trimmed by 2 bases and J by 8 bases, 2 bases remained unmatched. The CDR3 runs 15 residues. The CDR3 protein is CASSLQGLAGDEQFF. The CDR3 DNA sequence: TGTGCCAGCAGCTTACAGGGACTAGCGGGAGATGAGCAGTTCTTC.

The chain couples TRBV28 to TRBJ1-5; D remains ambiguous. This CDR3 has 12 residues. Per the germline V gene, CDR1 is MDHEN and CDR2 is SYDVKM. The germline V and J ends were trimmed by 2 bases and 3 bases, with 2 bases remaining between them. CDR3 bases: TGTGCCAGCAGTTTAACCAATCAGCCCCAGCATTTT. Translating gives CASSLTNQPQHF.

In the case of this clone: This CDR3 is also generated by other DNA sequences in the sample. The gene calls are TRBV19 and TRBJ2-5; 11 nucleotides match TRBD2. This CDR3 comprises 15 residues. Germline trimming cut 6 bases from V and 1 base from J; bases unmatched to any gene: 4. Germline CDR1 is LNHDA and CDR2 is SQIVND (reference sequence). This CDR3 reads CASRIGLAGQETQYF. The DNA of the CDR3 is TGTGCCAGTAGGATCGGACTAGCGGGCCAAGAGACCCAGTACTTC. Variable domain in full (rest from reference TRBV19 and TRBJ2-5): DGGITQSPKYLFRKEGQNVTLSCEQNLNHDAMYWYRQDPGQGLRLIYYSQIVNDFQKGDIAEGYSVSREKKESFPLTVTSAQKNPTAFYLCASRIGLAGQETQYFGPGTRLLVL.